This T cell receptor beta chain was sequenced in a study of shared clonotypes between healthy human individuals. Study-wide results and limits: Represented genetic and exposure-history diversity was restricted by having few donors.

For this clone: Its antigen is as yet unknown.

Ten immunoSEQ deep assay plates were used by the authors to sequence unsorted PBMC DNA. Some clones are missing from TCRdb's copy, which holds only in-frame ones; the method was immunoSEQ multiplex PCR. Of approximately 440,000 clones listed, 75% to 80% are singletons. Sequences were obtained from PBMCs. This clonotype originated in a woman between 40 and 55 years old in good health. Some clones in this sample may be carry-over from other donors' samples.

CDR3 residues: CASTLRRTANYGYTF. The CDR3 DNA follows: TGTGCCAGCACCTTACGCAGGACAGCTAACTATGGCTACACCTTC. This rearrangement joins TRBV6-5 to TRBJ1-2, with D perhaps matching TRBD1 (6 bases). In germline, CDR1 is MNHEY, CDR2 SVGAGI. CDR3 size: 15 residues. V lost 7 bases to trimming and J lost 0 bases, with 15 bases between them.